The 6 T cell receptor beta chains below come from one sample, sequenced in a study of early T cells in non-severe SARS-CoV-2 infection (dated by TCRdb to the early 2020s). Libraries were prepared through 5' RACE. Reads for this sample came from a NextSeq 500. TCRdb passed the public sequencing reads through fastp at Q25 and MiXCR, retaining productive beta sequences. Each record represents a unique CDR3 protein, reported with the most common genes and DNA among its rows. Counted in this sample were about 42,000 distinct CDR3 sequences; 7% to 7.5% of them appeared once. Clones ranked in the top ten supply around 4.5% of the sample. The sequenced sample was whole blood. The receptors originated from an adult who was a healthcare worker with PCR-confirmed SARS-CoV-2 infection or an uninfected control (not recorded which).

This chain connects TRBV7-9 to TRBJ1-1, with D tentatively TRBD1 (6 bases). The germline V gene has CDR1 SEHNR and CDR2 FQNEAQ (reference sequence). This CDR3 spans 15 amino acids. V dropped 5 bases and J dropped 2 bases, with 15 bases sitting between them. This CDR3 reads CASSPRGTTNTEAFF. In nucleotides, the CDR3 is TGTGCCAGCAGCCCCCGAGGGACAACCAACACTGAAGCTTTCTTT.

In this sample, this clonotype turned up many times. This chain joins TRBV19 and TRBJ2-1, with 11 bases matching TRBD1. The germline gives CDR1 LNHDA, CDR2 SQIVND (reference sequence). CDR3 length equals 14 residues. Germline trimming cut 5 bases from V and 7 bases from J; bases unmatched to any gene: 4. The CDR3 region is CASSGGTGGNEQFF. The CDR3, as DNA: TGTGCCAGTAGTGGCGGGACAGGGGGAAATGAGCAGTTCTTC. Together with reference TRBV19 and TRBJ2-1, the CDR3 gives the full variable domain: DGGITQSPKYLFRKEGQNVTLSCEQNLNHDAMYWYRQDPGQGLRLIYYSQIVNDFQKGDIAEGYSVSREKKESFPLTVTSAQKNPTAFYLCASSGGTGGNEQFFGPGTRLTVL.

The V gene is TRBV14, the J gene TRBJ2-7, with D uncertain. The V gene lost 5 bases and the J gene lost 0 bases, with 14 bases spanning the gap. This CDR3 contains 15 residues. The germline CDR1 and CDR2 sequences are SGHDN and FVKESK. The CDR3 region is CASSKTGSSSYEQYF. DNA of the CDR3: TGTGCCAGCAGCAAGACCGGGTCCAGCTCCTACGAGCAGTACTTC. Based on the CDR3 plus reference TRBV14 and TRBJ2-7, the full variable domain is EAGVTQFPSHSVIEKGQTVTLRCDPISGHDNLYWYRRVMGKEIKFLLHFVKESKQDESGMPNNRFLAERTGGTYSTLKVQPAELEDSGVYFCASSKTGSSSYEQYFGPGTRLTVT.

This chain links TRBV20-1 with TRBJ1-6; D remains ambiguous. This CDR3 spans 12 amino acids. Germline CDR1 reads DFQATT; CDR2 reads SNEGSKA (reference sequence). Trimming took off 7 bases at V and 14 bases at J, with 18 bases between the two ends. CDR3 sequence: CSGEVTSGALHF. DNA for the CDR3: TGCAGTGGGGAGGTAACCTCTGGGGCCCTCCACTTT.

This clonotype was recorded many times. This chain links TRBV4-2 with TRBJ1-2, with 7 bases fitting TRBD1. The CDR3 contains 16 residues. Germline V gives CDR1 LGHNA, CDR2 YNFKEQ. Germline trimming cut 4 bases from V and 0 bases from J; bases unmatched to any gene: 8. The CDR3, as DNA: TGTGCCAGCAGCCTCGCGGGGACAGTTACTAACTATGGCTACACCTTC. Protein product: CASSLAGTVTNYGYTF.

This clonotype was observed at least ten times. The chain is built from TRBV7-6 and TRBJ2-7; tentatively, D is TRBD1 or TRBD2 (5 bases each). CDR3 size: 14 residues. Trimming cost V 1 base and J 2 bases, with 9 bases left between them. Per the germline V gene, CDR1 is SGHVS and CDR2 is FNYEAQ. The CDR3 region is CASSLGPGPYEQYF. CDR3 nucleotides: TGTGCCAGCAGCTTAGGCCCGGGGCCCTACGAGCAGTACTTC.